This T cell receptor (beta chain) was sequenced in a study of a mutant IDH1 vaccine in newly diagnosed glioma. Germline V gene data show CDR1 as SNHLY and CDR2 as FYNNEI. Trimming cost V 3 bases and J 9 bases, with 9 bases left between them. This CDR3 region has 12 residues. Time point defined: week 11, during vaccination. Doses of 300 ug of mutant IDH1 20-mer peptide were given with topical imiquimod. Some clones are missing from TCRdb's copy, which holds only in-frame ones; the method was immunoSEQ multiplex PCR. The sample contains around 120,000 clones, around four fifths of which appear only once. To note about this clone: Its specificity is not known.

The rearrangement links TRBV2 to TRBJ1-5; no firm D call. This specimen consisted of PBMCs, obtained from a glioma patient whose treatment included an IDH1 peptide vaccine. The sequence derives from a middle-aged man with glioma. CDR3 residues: CASSEASRPQHF. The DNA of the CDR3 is TGTGCCAGCAGTGAGGCGTCCCGGCCCCAGCATTTT.